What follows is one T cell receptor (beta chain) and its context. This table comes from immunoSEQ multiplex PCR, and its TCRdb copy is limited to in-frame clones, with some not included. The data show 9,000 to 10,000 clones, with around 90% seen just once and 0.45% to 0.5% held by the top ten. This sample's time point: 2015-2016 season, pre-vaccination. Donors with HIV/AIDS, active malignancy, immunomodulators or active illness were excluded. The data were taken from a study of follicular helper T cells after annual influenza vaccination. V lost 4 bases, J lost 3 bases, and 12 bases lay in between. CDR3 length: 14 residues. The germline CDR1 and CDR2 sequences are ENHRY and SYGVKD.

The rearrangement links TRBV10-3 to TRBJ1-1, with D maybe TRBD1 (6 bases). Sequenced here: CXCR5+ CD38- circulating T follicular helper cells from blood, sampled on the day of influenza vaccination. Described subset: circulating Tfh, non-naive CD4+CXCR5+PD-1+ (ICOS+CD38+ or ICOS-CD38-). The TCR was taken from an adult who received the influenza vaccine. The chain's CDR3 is CAISGTGADTEAFF. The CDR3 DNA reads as TGTGCCATCAGTGGTACGGGGGCGGACACTGAAGCTTTCTTT.